This T cell receptor (beta chain) was observed in a study of cytomegalovirus exposure and HLA in healthy donors. The PCR employed 60 Vbeta primers together with 13 Jbeta primers. Original processing notes: Roughly 12 million shared chains were among 65 million to 85 million unique TCR beta chains counted in a later analysis. Method: immunoSEQ multiplex PCR; TCRdb's copy keeps in-frame clones and lacks some. That table supplies the V and J calls and clone size; D and trimming were determined from the DNA. The sample has some 160,000 clones, around 80% seen once. This CDR3 comprises 14 residues. Germline values: CDR1 MDHEN, CDR2 SYDVKM. Deletions cut 7 bases from V and 0 bases from J, with 10 bases between.

Source material: PBMCs. The receptor was isolated from a male donor in good health and CMV-seropositive. This chain uses TRBV28 with TRBJ2-1, with no clear D. CDR3 region: CASTRYLSYNEQFF. The CDR3 DNA reads TGTGCCAGCACCCGCTACCTCTCCTACAATGAGCAGTTCTTC.